What follows are 6 T cell receptor beta chains derived from one specimen sequenced in a study of T cells expressing NK-cell markers (TCRdb year 2020). Library prep was done by 5' RACE. Sequencing was carried out with an Illumina HiSeq 2000. After reprocessing by TCRdb, each CDR3 protein sequence is one entry, and no DNA is given. The table kept for this sample lists about 460,000 distinct CDR3 sequences. The biggest ten clones account for 1.4% of the sample. Specimen: blood T cells: a sorted CD56 or NKG2C T cell subset, CD4+ or CD8+ T cells, or bulk PBMC T cells (not recorded which). All receptors come from a woman aged 45-60 years in good health. Donor details come from another sample of the same person, matched by shared clones.

This clonotype is identified as medium-sized from frequency. This chain links TRBV2 with TRBJ2-2; TCRdb's D gene call, TRBD1, goes unchecked for lack of DNA. From germline, CDR1 is SNHLY and CDR2 FYNNEI. The CDR3 contains 14 residues. The CDR3 loop reads CASSPSGAGGELFF. The full variable domain, with the rest looked up from reference TRBV2 and TRBJ2-2, is EPEVTQTPSHQVTQMGQEVILRCVPISNHLYFYWYRQILGQKVEFLVSFYNNEISEKSEIFDDQFSVERPDGSNFTLKIRSTKLEDSAMYFCASSPSGAGGELFFGEGSRLTVL.

The V call is TRBV24-1, the J call TRBJ2-1; TCRdb selects TRBD1, and the lack of DNA leaves this call unchecked. Germline loops: CDR1 KGHDR, CDR2 SFDVKD. The CDR3 covers 16 residues. Here the CDR3 reads CATSALTGQGNNEQFF.

V gene TRBV3-1 combines with J gene TRBJ2-1; the TRBD1 assignment by TCRdb is unverifiable without DNA. The CDR3 extends over 14 amino acids. The V gene's germline CDR1 is LGHDT and CDR2 YNNKEL (reference sequence). CDR3 loop: CASSQGWDGNEQFF.

The V gene is TRBV5-1, the J gene TRBJ1-1; TCRdb lists TRBD1, though no DNA is available to test this call. The CDR3 spans 15 residues. Germline V lookup: CDR1 SGHRS, CDR2 YFSETQ. This chain's CDR3 is CASSPRTGVNTEAFF.

J is TRBJ2-7 and V is TRBV18; there is no DNA to check the TCRdb D call of TRBD1. The CDR3 runs 14 residues. In germline, CDR1 is KGHSH, CDR2 LQKENI. The CDR3 here is CASSPRQTLDEQYF.

V usage is TRBV5-4 and J usage is TRBJ2-1; TCRdb designates TRBD2, a call that cannot be tested without DNA. This CDR3 comprises 14 residues. Per germline, CDR1 SGHNT and CDR2 YYREEE (reference sequence). The CDR3 loop reads CASSLDSGFNEQFF.